The present entry profiles one TCR beta chain with its context. Its antigen is still unknown. The sample comes from a study of tumor and adjacent non-tumor tissue in lung cancer. The library came from three nested PCR rounds adapted from ARM-PCR protocols. TCRdb processed the multiplex PCR reads anew with MiXCR; each CDR3 protein has one entry. This table has fewer than 80,000 distinct CDR3 sequences, around 65% appearing once. Findings and limits, study-wide: TCR diversity was significantly greater in tumor than normal lung tissue.

Trimming shortened V by 5 bases and J by 12 bases, and 26 bases separated the two germline ends. Germline V gene lookup returns CDR1 SGHAT and CDR2 FQDESV (reference sequence). The CDR3 runs to 16 residues. This sample's RNA came from whole unsorted tissue. Newly diagnosed lung cancer patients had thoracic surgery in China, August–late 2014, without prior chemotherapy. The source is a woman in her 70s with non-small cell lung cancer. Sequenced: lung tumor tissue. The gene calls are TRBV11-1 and TRBJ2-4; D remains ambiguous. CDR3: CASSPSDKQAKKTQYF. The DNA of the CDR3 is TGTGCCAGCAGCCCAAGCGACAAACAAGCCAAAAAAACTCAGTACTTC.